This T cell receptor beta chain was retrieved from a study of neoadjuvant nivolumab and ipilimumab in lung cancer. Measured with immunoSEQ multiplex PCR; TCRdb has only the in-frame clones, and not every one. The sample shows roughly 23,000 clones, approximately 82% of them seen only once. The CDR3 is made up of 14 amino acids. The J segment lost 1 base and the V segment lost 3 bases, leaving 1 base of the junction unmatched. CDR1 and CDR2 (germline): GTSNPN, SVGIG (reference sequence). This sequence originates from an adult with non-small cell lung cancer. The chain is built from TRBV30 and TRBJ2-1; 9 nucleotides match TRBD2. The sequences come from peripheral blood, collected before neoadjuvant nivolumab, alone or with ipilimumab. The CDR3 is CAWRSGRSYNEQFF. CDR3 bases: TGTGCCTGGAGAAGCGGGAGGTCCTACAATGAGCAGTTCTTC.